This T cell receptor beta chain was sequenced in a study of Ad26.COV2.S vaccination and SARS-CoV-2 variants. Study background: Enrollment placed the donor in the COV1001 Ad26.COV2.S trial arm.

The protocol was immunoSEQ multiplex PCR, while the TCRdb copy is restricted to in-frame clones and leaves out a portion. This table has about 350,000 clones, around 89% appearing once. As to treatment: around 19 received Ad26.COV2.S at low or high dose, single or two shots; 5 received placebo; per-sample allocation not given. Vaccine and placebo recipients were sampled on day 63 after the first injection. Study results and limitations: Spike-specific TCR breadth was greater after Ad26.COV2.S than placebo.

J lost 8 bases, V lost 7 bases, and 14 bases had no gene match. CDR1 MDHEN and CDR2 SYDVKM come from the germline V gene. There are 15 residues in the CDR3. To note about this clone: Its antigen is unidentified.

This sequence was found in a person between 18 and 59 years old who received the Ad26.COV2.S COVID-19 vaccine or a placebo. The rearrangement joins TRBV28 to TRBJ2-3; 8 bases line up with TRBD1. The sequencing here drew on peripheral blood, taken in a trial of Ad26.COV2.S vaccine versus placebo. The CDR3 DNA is TGTGCCAGCACCCCCGGACAGGGATCCCTAGTTACGCAGTATTTT. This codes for CASTPGQGSLVTQYF.